The T cell receptor (beta chain) described here comes from a study of cytomegalovirus exposure and HLA in healthy donors. The CDR3 totals 13 residues. Germline CDR1 is MRHNA and CDR2 is SNTAGT. V shed 4 bases and J shed 2 bases, with 8 bases lying between them. A remark on this clone: This sample also contains other DNA sequences that code for the same CDR3.

A multiplex PCR was run with 60 Vbeta primers and 13 Jbeta primers. Produced via immunoSEQ multiplex PCR; TCRdb's table is partial and in-frame only. The table includes 150,000 to 180,000 clones, about four fifths detected once. The sequencing input was PBMCs. The chain couples TRBV6-4 to TRBJ1-1; D not resolved. This TCR came from a man between 18 and 29 years old in good health and CMV-seronegative. The CDR3 region is CASSVEGNTEAFF. In DNA form, the CDR3 reads TGTGCCAGCAGTGTTGAGGGAAACACTGAAGCTTTCTTT.